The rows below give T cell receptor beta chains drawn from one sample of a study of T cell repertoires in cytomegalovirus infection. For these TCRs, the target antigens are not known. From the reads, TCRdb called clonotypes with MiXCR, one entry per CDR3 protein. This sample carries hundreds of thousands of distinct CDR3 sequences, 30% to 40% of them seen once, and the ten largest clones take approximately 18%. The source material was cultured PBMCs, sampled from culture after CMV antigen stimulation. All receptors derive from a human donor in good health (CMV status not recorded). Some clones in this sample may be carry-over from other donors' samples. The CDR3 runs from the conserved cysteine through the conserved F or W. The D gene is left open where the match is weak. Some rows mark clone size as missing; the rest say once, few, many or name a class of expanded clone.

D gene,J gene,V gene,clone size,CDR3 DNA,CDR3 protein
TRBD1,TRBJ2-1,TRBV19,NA,TGTGCCAGCCAGGGACAGCCAAGCTCCTACAATGAGCAGTTCTTC,CASQGQPSSYNEQFF
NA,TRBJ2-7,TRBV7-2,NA,TGTGCCAGCAGCTCTACTAGGCCACCCTACGAGCAGTACTTC,CASSSTRPPYEQYF
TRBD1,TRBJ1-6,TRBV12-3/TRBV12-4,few,TGTGCCAGCAGCCTGGGGACAGGGACGATAGGTAATTCACCCCTCCACTTT,CASSLGTGTIGNSPLHF
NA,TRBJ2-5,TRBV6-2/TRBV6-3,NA,TGTGCCAGCTTCGACTCCGACCAAGAGACCCAGTACTTC,CASFDSDQETQYF
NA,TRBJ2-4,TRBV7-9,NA,TGTGCCAGCATGATGGCGGGGAGGCCAAACATTCAGTACTTC,CASMMAGRPNIQYF
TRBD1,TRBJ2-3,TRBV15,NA,TGTGCCACCAGCAGAGAGGGGACAGGGAGGGGTCTGGACTGGAAGATGGATACGCAGTATTTT,CATSREGTGRGLDWKMDTQYF
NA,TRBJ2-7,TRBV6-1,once,TGTGCCAGCACCAGGGTCCCGTGGGAGGAGCAGTACTTC,CASTRVPWEEQYF
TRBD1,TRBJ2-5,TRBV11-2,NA,TGTGCCAGCAGCCGACAGGGGGCATGGGGGTACCAAGAGACCCAGTACTTC,CASSRQGAWGYQETQYF
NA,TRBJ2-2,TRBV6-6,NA,TGTGCCAGCAGCCGGCTTTATGGAGGGGATGGAGAGCTGTTTTTT,CASSRLYGGDGELFF
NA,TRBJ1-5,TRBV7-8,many,TGTGCCAGCAGCGAAGGGTCAGGGCTGAGCAATCAGCCCCAGCATTTT,CASSEGSGLSNQPQHF
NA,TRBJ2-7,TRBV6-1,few,TGTGCCAGTCTGGACGGCGCCTACGAGCAGTACTTC,CASLDGAYEQYF
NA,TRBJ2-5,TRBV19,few,TGTGCCAGTCGGGCGGGGCGGACCCAGTACTTC,CASRAGRTQYF
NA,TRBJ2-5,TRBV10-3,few,TGTGCCACCGCCCTACTTGACCGAGAGACCCAGTACTTC,CATALLDRETQYF
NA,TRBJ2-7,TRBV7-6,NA,TGTGCCAGCACTCGTAGACGGGGACCCTCCTCCGAGCAGTACTTC,CASTRRRGPSSEQYF
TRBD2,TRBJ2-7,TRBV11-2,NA,TGTGCCAGCAGCCCAACTAGCGGGGTCAGCTCCTACGAGCAGTACTTC,CASSPTSGVSSYEQYF
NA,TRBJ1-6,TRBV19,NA,TGTGCCACCCAGGGGCGAAGCTCCTATAATTCACCCCTCCACTTT,CATQGRSSYNSPLHF
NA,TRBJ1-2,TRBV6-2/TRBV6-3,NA,TGTGCCAGCACCGACAGAAGCAACTATGGCTACACCTTC,CASTDRSNYGYTF
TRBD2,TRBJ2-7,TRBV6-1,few,TGTGCCAGCAGTGCCGGGACTAGCGGGGGGGCCGGGGAGCAGTACTTC,CASSAGTSGGAGEQYF
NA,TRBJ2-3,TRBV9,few,TGTGCCAGCAGCGTAGGGGTTAGCACAGATACGCAGTATTTT,CASSVGVSTDTQYF
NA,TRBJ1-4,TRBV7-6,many,TGTGCCAGCAGCCCCTTCGAAGGGGGTAATGAAAAACTGTTTTTT,CASSPFEGGNEKLFF
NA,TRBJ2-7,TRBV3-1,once,TGTGCCAGCAGCCAAGATCGTGACCGGTTGGCGACCTACGAGCAGTACTTC,CASSQDRDRLATYEQYF
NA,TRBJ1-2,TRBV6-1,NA,TGTGCCAGCAGAGACTTAACCCAAGAGGAAGGCTACACCTTC,CASRDLTQEEGYTF